The source of this T cell receptor beta chain is a study of blood T cell repertoires in COVID-19. V shed 0 bases and J shed 11 bases, with 13 bases lying between them. CDR3 size: 13 residues. The germline V gene has CDR1 MNHNS and CDR2 SASEGT. The method was immunoSEQ multiplex PCR; TCRdb's version includes in-frame clones alone and lacks a portion of them. Of approximately 360,000 clones detected, 80% to 85% appear once; the ten largest clones hold 5.1%. This TCR was sampled from a woman between 50 and 59 years old who had recovered from COVID-19. This chain uses TRBV6-1 with TRBJ1-1; unclear D gene. Input material: PBMCs or T cells enriched from blood (not recorded which). CDR3 protein: CASSEATRSAAFF. The DNA of the CDR3 is TGTGCCAGCAGTGAAGCAACTAGATCTGCGGCTTTCTTT.